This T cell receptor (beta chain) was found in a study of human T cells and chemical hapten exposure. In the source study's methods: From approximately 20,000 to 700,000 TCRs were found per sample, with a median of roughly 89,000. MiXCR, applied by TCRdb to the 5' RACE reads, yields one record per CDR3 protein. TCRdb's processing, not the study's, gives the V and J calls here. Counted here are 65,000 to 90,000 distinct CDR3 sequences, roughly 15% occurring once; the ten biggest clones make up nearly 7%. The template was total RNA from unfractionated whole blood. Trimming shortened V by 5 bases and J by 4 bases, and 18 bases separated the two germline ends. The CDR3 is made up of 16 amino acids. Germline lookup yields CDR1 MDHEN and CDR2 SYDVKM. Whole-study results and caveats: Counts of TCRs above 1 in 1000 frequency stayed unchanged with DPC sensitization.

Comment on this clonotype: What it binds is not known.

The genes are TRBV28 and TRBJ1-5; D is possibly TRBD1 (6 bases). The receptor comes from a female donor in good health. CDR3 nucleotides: TGTGCCAGCAGTACCAAGCTTGTAGGGGGGAATCAGCCCCAGCATTTT. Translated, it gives CASSTKLVGGNQPQHF.